Below are 3 T cell receptor beta chains sequenced from a single sample in a study of blood T cells in healthy people across ages. Alongside a J-beta primer mix, a sample-barcoded 5' primer served in a second PCR lasting about 7 to 11 cycles. Each CDR3 protein gets one entry after TCRdb re-called the 5' RACE reads with MiXCR. The sample shows over 700,000 distinct CDR3 sequences, 25% of them seen only once. The sample was also reused in another study, on T cells of mothers and their children.

The sample was blood. These receptors all come from a boy younger than 18 in good health.

This clonotype was seen a handful of times. This rearrangement joins TRBV11-2 to TRBJ2-5, with 14 bases fitting TRBD2. V dropped 5 bases and J dropped 5; count of bases not matched to a gene: 7. Germline CDR1 and CDR2: SGHAT and FQNNGV. The CDR3 extends over 16 amino acids. CDR3 in DNA: TGTGCCAGCAGCCCGCGGACTAGCGGGGGGATTGAGACCCAGTACTTC. Residues: CASSPRTSGGIETQYF.

The chain employs TRBV5-1 and TRBJ2-1; TRBD2 agrees at 9 bases. CDR1 is SGHRS, CDR2 YFSETQ, per germline. The ends lost 2 bases at V and 5 bases at J; junction bases unmatched: 14. The length of the CDR3 is 18 residues. CDR3 protein: CASSFLRIAGVGDNEQFF. The CDR3, as DNA: TGCGCCAGCAGCTTCCTCCGAATAGCGGGAGTTGGGGACAATGAGCAGTTCTTC.

The J gene is TRBJ2-5, the V gene TRBV11-2, with 7 nucleotides matching TRBD2. The end of the DNA fits TRBJ2-1 better, so the J call may be wrong. Germline CDR1 and CDR2: SGHAT and FQNNGV. The CDR3 contains 13 residues. The CDR3: CASSSYSGPEQFF. CDR3 coding DNA: TGTGCCAGCAGCTCCTATAGCGGGCCTGAGCAGTTCTTC.